The T cell receptor (beta chain) under discussion was sequenced for a study of shared clonotypes between healthy human individuals. CDR3 length: 13 residues. Germline-derived CDR1 and CDR2 are MNHEY and SVGAGI. J gave up 2 bases and V 10 bases, and 2 bases lay outside the gene matches. Assay execution proceeded at the deep level. Original processing methods: Owing to the provision of junction-only sequences devoid of quality scores by immunoSEQ, filtering differed. The method was immunoSEQ multiplex PCR; TCRdb's version includes in-frame clones alone and lacks a portion of them. V and J calls and clone size are copied from that table; D and trimming were computed from the DNA. The sample includes 470,000 or so clones, over 70% seen only once; the top ten take about 13%.

This receptor was identified in a middle-aged woman in good health. Some clones in this sample may be carry-over from other donors' samples. Sequenced material: PBMCs. The chain links TRBV6-5 to TRBJ2-1; 10 bases agree with TRBD2. CDR3 sequence reads: CATGLAAYNEQFF. In nucleotides, the CDR3 is TGTGCCACCGGACTAGCGGCCTACAATGAGCAGTTCTTC.